A selection of T cell receptor beta chains follows, all from one sample in a study of blood T cell repertoires in COVID-19. The protocol was immunoSEQ multiplex PCR, while the TCRdb copy is restricted to in-frame clones and leaves out a portion. The sample yields about 220,000 clones, over 75% seen once. The specimen was PBMCs or T cells enriched from blood (not recorded which). Receptors were obtained from a woman aged 55 to 70 who had recovered from COVID-19. Both conserved end residues are part of each CDR3. Each record gives: CDR3 protein, V gene, J gene, D gene. A D gene is named only where the DNA matches it firmly.

CDR3 protein: CASSIDLARTEAFF; V gene: TRBV19; J gene: TRBJ1-1; D gene: .
CDR3 protein: CASSSRTGLSYNEQFF; V gene: TRBV25-1; J gene: TRBJ2-1; D gene: TRBD1
CDR3 protein: CASSAGRTQVDTQYF; V gene: TRBV6-2/TRBV6-3; J gene: TRBJ2-3; D gene: .
CDR3 protein: CASSHGTGTTIYF; V gene: TRBV11-3; J gene: TRBJ1-3; D gene: TRBD1
CDR3 protein: CASSGGGTNEKLFF; V gene: TRBV6-5; J gene: TRBJ1-4; D gene: .
CDR3 protein: CASSPGTSADTQYF; V gene: TRBV7-9; J gene: TRBJ2-3; D gene: TRBD2
CDR3 protein: CASSVGRGGGYEQYF; V gene: TRBV9; J gene: TRBJ2-7; D gene: .
CDR3 protein: CASSTGGVQPQHF; V gene: TRBV6-2/TRBV6-3; J gene: TRBJ1-5; D gene: TRBD1
CDR3 protein: CASSSQQGKNIQYF; V gene: TRBV19; J gene: TRBJ2-4; D gene: .
CDR3 protein: CASSLGTGADTGELFF; V gene: TRBV7-9; J gene: TRBJ2-2; D gene: TRBD1
CDR3 protein: CASSSRGGADTGELFF; V gene: TRBV5-5; J gene: TRBJ2-2; D gene: .
CDR3 protein: CASSLEPPYGYTF; V gene: TRBV12-3/TRBV12-4; J gene: TRBJ1-2; D gene: .
CDR3 protein: CASSKDRESYNEQFF; V gene: TRBV5-5; J gene: TRBJ2-1; D gene: TRBD1
CDR3 protein: CASSLIAGDSDTQYF; V gene: TRBV5-1; J gene: TRBJ2-3; D gene: TRBD2
CDR3 protein: CAISESGRATGALHF; V gene: TRBV10-3; J gene: TRBJ1-6; D gene: .
CDR3 protein: CSGGAGDSEQFF; V gene: TRBV29-1; J gene: TRBJ2-1; D gene: TRBD2
CDR3 protein: CASSPWAVKGVDNSPLHF; V gene: TRBV19; J gene: TRBJ1-6; D gene: .
CDR3 protein: CASSMTGAANYGYTF; V gene: TRBV9; J gene: TRBJ1-2; D gene: TRBD1
CDR3 protein: CASSQGLGDYGYTF; V gene: TRBV3-1/TRBV3-2; J gene: TRBJ1-2; D gene: .
CDR3 protein: CASSVNSVPSNEQFF; V gene: TRBV9; J gene: TRBJ2-1; D gene: .
CDR3 protein: CASSQARTGPRLGYGYTF; V gene: TRBV3-1/TRBV3-2; J gene: TRBJ1-2; D gene: TRBD1
CDR3 protein: CTSTGDSEAFF; V gene: TRBV29-1; J gene: TRBJ1-1; D gene: .
CDR3 protein: CASSHPGYGYTF; V gene: TRBV16; J gene: TRBJ1-2; D gene: .
CDR3 protein: CASSPQEYSNQPQHF; V gene: TRBV6-5; J gene: TRBJ1-5; D gene: .